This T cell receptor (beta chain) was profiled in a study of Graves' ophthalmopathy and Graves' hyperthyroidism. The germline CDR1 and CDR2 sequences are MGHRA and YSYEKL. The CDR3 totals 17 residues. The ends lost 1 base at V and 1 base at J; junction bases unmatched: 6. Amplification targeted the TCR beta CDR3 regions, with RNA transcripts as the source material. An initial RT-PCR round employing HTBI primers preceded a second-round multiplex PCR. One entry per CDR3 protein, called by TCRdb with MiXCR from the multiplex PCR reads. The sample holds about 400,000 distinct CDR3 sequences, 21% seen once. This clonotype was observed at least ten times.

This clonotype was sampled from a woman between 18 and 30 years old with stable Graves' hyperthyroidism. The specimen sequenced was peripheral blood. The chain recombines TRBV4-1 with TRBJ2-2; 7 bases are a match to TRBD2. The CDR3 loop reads CASSQVGPSGNTGELFF. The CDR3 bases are TGCGCCAGCAGCCAAGTCGGTCCTAGCGGGAACACCGGGGAGCTGTTTTTT.